This T cell receptor beta chain was documented in a study of OX40 agonist ivuxolimab in advanced cancers. The overall study: Ivuxolimab was administered intravenously to patients at 0.01 to 10 mg/kg every 2 weeks.

Using immunoSEQ multiplex PCR, the repertoire was profiled, and TCRdb retains in-frame clones only, with some absent. The sample holds 35,000 to 55,000 clones; around 85% are singletons and the top ten take 13% to 15%. CDR3 length: 15 amino acids. J gave up 5 bases and V 6 bases, and 6 bases lay outside the gene matches. Germline V gene lookup returns CDR1 SGHAT and CDR2 FQNNGV. The sample was CD4+ or CD8+ T cells sorted from blood, taken in a trial of the OX40 agonist ivuxolimab. The TCR was taken from an adult with an advanced solid tumor such as melanoma, head and neck, liver or kidney cancer. This chain uses TRBV11-2 with TRBJ2-1; the match to TRBD2 covers 11 bases. The chain's CDR3 is CASRALAGDNNEQFF. In nucleotides, the CDR3 is TGTGCCAGCAGAGCACTAGCGGGGGACAACAATGAGCAGTTCTTC.